Below, 19 T cell receptor beta chains from the same sample are listed, as sequenced in a study of PD-L1 blockade in urothelial cancer. Time point: peripheral blood 6 weeks after treatment start. Data came from immunoSEQ multiplex PCR; TCRdb stores just in-frame clones and leaves some out. There are about 76,000 clones in the sample; about 91% occur only once, and approximately 0.89% lies in the top ten. Sample: PBMCs, taken around atezolizumab (anti-PD-L1) treatment. The receptors here all came from a woman aged 80 or older with urothelial cancer.

This chain uses TRBV5-1 with TRBJ1-1, with TRBD1 matching 11 bases. V was clipped by 3 bases and J by 3 bases; unmatched bases: 10. The germline CDR1 and CDR2 sequences are SGHRS and YFSETQ. CDR3 length: 17 amino acids. CDR3 protein: CASSSRTGGGRDTEAFF. The CDR3 coding sequence is TGCGCCAGCAGCTCCCGGACAGGGGGCGGTCGGGACACTGAAGCTTTCTTT. Combining the CDR3 with reference TRBV5-1 and TRBJ1-1 gives the whole variable domain KAGVTQTPRYLIKTRGQQVTLSCSPISGHRSVSWYQQTPGQGLQFLFEYFSETQRNKGNFPGRFSGRQFSNSRSEMNVSTLELGDSALYLCASSSRTGGGRDTEAFFGQGTRLTVV.

J is TRBJ2-1 and V is TRBV5-1, with 12 positions matching TRBD2. Trimming cost V 0 bases and J 7 bases; bases outside gene matches: 8. The CDR3 totals 17 residues. Germline V gives CDR1 SGHRS, CDR2 YFSETQ. CDR3 sequence: CASSLGRLAGAVNEQFF. Written as DNA, the CDR3 is TGCGCCAGCAGCTTGGGTAGACTAGCGGGAGCCGTAAATGAGCAGTTCTTC.

The chain carries TRBV18 and TRBJ2-3; 10 positions agree with TRBD2. The CDR3 has 16 amino acids. Germline CDR1 reads KGHSH; CDR2 reads LQKENI. With 1 base clipped from V and 3 bases from J, the junction kept 4 bases outside the gene matches. As DNA, the CDR3 is TGTGCCAGCTCACCACGGACTAGCGGCAGGACAGATACGCAGTATTTT. It is translated as CASSPRTSGRTDTQYF.

This clone was counted a few times. The chain is built from TRBV13 and TRBJ2-1; D gene ambiguous. The ends were cut back, 1 base at V and 6 bases at J, with 7 bases in the middle. Looked up from germline, CDR1 is PRHDT and CDR2 is FYEKMQ (reference sequence). The CDR3 is 13 amino acids. The CDR3 DNA reads as TGTGCCAGCAGCTTAGCACTGATCAATGAGCAGTTCTTC. This translates into CASSLALINEQFF.

The gene calls are TRBV6-5 and TRBJ2-3; 7 bases agree with TRBD2. Per germline, CDR1 MNHEY and CDR2 SVGAGI. The CDR3 totals 15 residues. J lost 5 bases, V lost 2 bases, and 7 bases had no gene match. As DNA, the CDR3 is TGTGCCAGCAGTTACGGGGGGAGGGCGGGAGATACGCAGTATTTT. Translated: CASSYGGRAGDTQYF.

The V gene is TRBV27, the J gene TRBJ1-2; no firm D call. Germline V gene data show CDR1 as MNHEY and CDR2 as SMNVEV (reference sequence). Trimming cost V 3 bases and J 0 bases, with 14 bases left between them. The CDR3 totals 16 residues. The CDR3 DNA follows: TGTGCCAGCAGTTTTATGGGAGGGCCTACTAACTATGGCTACACCTTC. This sequence encodes CASSFMGGPTNYGYTF.

The chain has TRBV30 and TRBJ2-4; 9 bases are shared with TRBD1. Per germline, CDR1 GTSNPN and CDR2 SVGIG (reference sequence). V lost 0 bases to trimming and J lost 8 bases; unmatched junction nucleotides: 5. The CDR3 extends over 14 amino acids. This chain's CDR3 is CAWSVVDRGHIQYF. The CDR3 region has the DNA TGTGCCTGGAGTGTAGTGGACAGGGGTCACATTCAGTACTTC.

V gene TRBV6-5 combines with J gene TRBJ1-2; no clear D gene. CDR1 is MNHEY and CDR2 is SVGAGI in the germline V gene. The V gene lost 6 bases and the J gene lost 4 bases, with 12 bases spanning the gap. The CDR3 sequence is 13 residues long. Here the CDR3 reads CASRTPGFYGYTF. Written as DNA, the CDR3 is TGTGCCAGCAGAACTCCGGGGTTCTATGGCTACACCTTC.

The chain combines TRBV9 with TRBJ2-7; 7 bases map to TRBD1. The CDR3 sequence is 17 residues long. The germline V gene has CDR1 SGDLS and CDR2 YYNGEE. Unmatched junction bases numbered 15, after V lost 3 bases and J lost 3 bases. The CDR3 region is CASSARQTGATLYEQYF. The CDR3 nucleotides are TGTGCCAGCAGCGCCAGACAAACAGGGGCCACGCTCTACGAGCAGTACTTC.

The J gene is TRBJ1-1, the V gene TRBV5-1; TRBD1 is a possible D gene (6 bases). Trimming left V 1 base short and J 2 bases short, with 9 bases between. Germline V gene lookup returns CDR1 SGHRS and CDR2 YFSETQ. CDR3 size: 14 residues. The CDR3 DNA reads TGCGCCAGCAGCTTGTTCAGGGGAAACACTGAAGCTTTCTTT. It specifies CASSLFRGNTEAFF. Full variable domain (remainder filled in from reference TRBV5-1 and TRBJ1-1): KAGVTQTPRYLIKTRGQQVTLSCSPISGHRSVSWYQQTPGQGLQFLFEYFSETQRNKGNFPGRFSGRQFSNSRSEMNVSTLELGDSALYLCASSLFRGNTEAFFGQGTRLTVV.

The chain joins TRBV5-1 to TRBJ2-2, with 10 bases lining up with TRBD1. Germline lookup yields CDR1 SGHRS and CDR2 YFSETQ. There are 16 residues in the CDR3. Trimming cost V 4 bases and J 0 bases; bases outside gene matches: 3. The CDR3 here is CASSPGQGANTGELFF. The CDR3 DNA is TGCGCCAGCAGCCCCGGACAGGGGGCGAACACCGGGGAGCTGTTTTTT.

The table lists this clone with a count of one. The chain joins TRBV28 to TRBJ1-5; a possible D gene is TRBD1 (5 bases). The CDR3 has 15 amino acids. The V and J ends lost 2 bases and 1 base respectively, with 9 bases between them. Looked up from germline, CDR1 is MDHEN and CDR2 is SYDVKM. CDR3 coding DNA: TGTGCCAGCAGTTTACAGGGTGCGAGCAATCAGCCCCAGCATTTT. Translating it yields CASSLQGASNQPQHF.

The rearrangement links TRBV12-5 to TRBJ1-1; the match to TRBD1 covers 10 bases. Unmatched junction bases numbered 0, after V lost 1 base and J lost 1 base. Germline CDR1 reads LGHNT; CDR2 reads FRNRAP. The CDR3 is 15 amino acids. This CDR3 reads CASGLGTGGNTEAFF. As DNA, the CDR3 is TGTGCTAGTGGTTTGGGGACAGGGGGGAACACTGAAGCTTTCTTT.

J is TRBJ2-1 and V is TRBV18; TRBD2 might be the D (8 bases). The CDR3 runs to 19 residues. Trimming left V 3 bases short and J 2 bases short, with 23 bases between. Germline lookup yields CDR1 KGHSH and CDR2 LQKENI. CDR3 nucleotides: TGTGCCAGCTCACCTCTATCAGGGGGACTAGTCGCGGCCTACAATGAGCAGTTCTTC. Translation: CASSPLSGGLVAAYNEQFF.

CDR3 residues: CAWGPQTQKTQYF. CDR3 nucleotide sequence: TGTGCCTGGGGGCCCCAAACCCAGAAGACCCAGTACTTC. The V and J genes are TRBV30 and TRBJ2-5; D unclear. From germline, CDR1 is GTSNPN and CDR2 SVGIG (reference sequence). V was pared by 5 bases and J by 6 bases, with 16 bases between. The CDR3 runs 13 residues.

The chain joins TRBV4-1 to TRBJ1-5; TRBD1 matches 10 bases. In germline, CDR1 is MGHRA, CDR2 YSYEKL. V trimming: 4 bases; J trimming: 1 base; junction bases outside the gene matches: 1. The CDR3 loop spans 15 amino acids. The CDR3 DNA reads TGCGCCAGCAGCCCGGGACAGGGGAGCAATCAGCCCCAGCATTTT. Translating it yields CASSPGQGSNQPQHF.

The chain uses TRBV30 and TRBJ1-1; unclear D gene. The CDR3 contains 14 residues. Germline values: CDR1 GTSNPN, CDR2 SVGIG (reference sequence). Trimming stripped 4 bases from V and 6 bases from J, with 18 bases between. In DNA form, the CDR3 reads TGTGCCTGGATCTCCCCGGACTGGGAGGCTGAAGCTTTCTTT. This sequence encodes CAWISPDWEAEAFF.

This chain uses TRBV7-6 with TRBJ2-1; a possible D gene is TRBD2 (5 bases). V lost 7 bases and J 2 bases, leaving 9 bases between the germline ends. This CDR3 is 13 amino acids long. Germline V lookup: CDR1 SGHVS, CDR2 FNYEAQ. The chain's CDR3 is CASNPGTYNEQFF. DNA for the CDR3: TGTGCCAGCAACCCCGGGACCTACAATGAGCAGTTCTTC.

The gene calls are TRBV7-6 and TRBJ2-3; D might be TRBD2 (5 bases). CDR3 size: 14 residues. The V gene's germline CDR1 is SGHVS and CDR2 FNYEAQ. The V gene lost 4 bases and the J gene lost 6 bases, with 14 bases spanning the gap. This CDR3 reads CASSSRNIADTQYF. CDR3 bases: TGTGCCAGCAGCTCCAGGAACATAGCGGATACGCAGTATTTT.